Listed below are T cell receptor beta chains from one sample, sequenced in a study of Ad26.COV2.S vaccination and SARS-CoV-2 variants. Assay used: immunoSEQ multiplex PCR; TCRdb lists only in-frame clones, some missing. The sample lists a few hundred thousand clones; about 83% were seen once. The input for sequencing was peripheral blood, taken in a trial of Ad26.COV2.S vaccine versus placebo. The origin of the receptors is a person aged 18-60 years who received the Ad26.COV2.S COVID-19 vaccine or a placebo. The CDR3 runs from the conserved cysteine through the conserved F or W. Each record gives: clone size, D gene, J gene, V gene, CDR3 length, CDR3 DNA, CDR3 protein. A D gene is named only where the DNA matches it firmly. The listing skips clone size in some rows; elsewhere it reads once, few, many or a size class.

>.|TRBD2|TRBJ2-3|TRBV2|16
TGTGCCAGCAGTAAAAACCTAGCGGGGACGGGAGATACGCAGTATTTT
CASSKNLAGTGDTQYF
>.|.|TRBJ2-3|TRBV7-2|14
TGTGCCAGCAGCTTAGGGATCTCCACAGATACGCAGTATTTT
CASSLGISTDTQYF
>.|.|TRBJ2-3|TRBV7-3|15
TGTGCCAGCAGCTTGGGCGCGGTCCGCACAGATACGCAGTATTTT
CASSLGAVRTDTQYF
>.|.|TRBJ2-3|TRBV19|13
TGTGCCAGTAGTATTGGAGGAACAGATACGCAGTATTTT
CASSIGGTDTQYF
>few|.|TRBJ1-5|TRBV25-1|15
TGTGCCAGCAGTGAATCAGGGGCAAGCAATCAGCCCCAGCATTTT
CASSESGASNQPQHF
>.|.|TRBJ2-1|TRBV4-3|16
TGCGCCAGCAGCCAAGACGCGACTAGTCCCTACAATGAGCAGTTCTTC
CASSQDATSPYNEQFF
>.|TRBD1|TRBJ1-6|TRBV27|16
TGTGCCAGCAGTCCGTCGACAGGGGAGTTCCATTCACCCCTCCACTTT
CASSPSTGEFHSPLHF
>.|TRBD1|TRBJ2-4|TRBV5-1|18
TGCGCCAGCAGCGACGACAGGGGGTCCTACCTAGCCAAAAACATTCAGTACTTC
CASSDDRGSYLAKNIQYF
>.|.|TRBJ1-3|TRBV7-2|16
TGTGCCAGCAGCTTAGCGAGAAGGGGCTCTGGAAACACCATATATTTT
CASSLARRGSGNTIYF
>.|TRBD1|TRBJ1-5|TRBV2|15
TGTGCCACCTCGGGACAGGGAACCAGCAATCAGCCCCAGCATTTT
CATSGQGTSNQPQHF
>few|.|TRBJ1-2|TRBV7-9|12
TGTGCCAGCAGCTTACAGGACTATGGCTACACCTTC
CASSLQDYGYTF
>few|TRBD2|TRBJ2-7|TRBV5-1|15
TGCGCCAGCAGCGCCGGGACTAGCGGGGTCTACGAGCAGTACTTC
CASSAGTSGVYEQYF
>.|.|TRBJ2-1|TRBV19|13
TGTGCCAGTAGTATGGGGGTTTACAATGAGCAGTTCTTC
CASSMGVYNEQFF
>.|.|TRBJ2-1|TRBV3-1/TRBV3-2|16
TGTGCCAGCAGCACCCGGACCGCCAGCTCCTACAATGAGCAGTTCTTC
CASSTRTASSYNEQFF
>.|.|TRBJ2-7|TRBV7-9|12
TGTGCCAGCAGCCCTCCTTCCTACGAGCAGTACTTC
CASSPPSYEQYF
>.|.|TRBJ1-5|TRBV2|11
TGTGCCAGCAGTGGAAATCAGCCCCAGCATTTT
CASSGNQPQHF
>.|TRBD1|TRBJ1-5|TRBV6-6|14
TGTGCCAGCAGTTGGGGGACAGGGAATTTAGCCCAGCATTTT
CASSWGTGNLAQHF
>few|.|TRBJ1-1|TRBV6-4|14
TGTGCCAGCAGTCCCGGCGGGGTCTCCACTGAAGCTTTCTTT
CASSPGGVSTEAFF
>few|TRBD1|TRBJ2-2|TRBV9|19
TGTGCCAGCAGCGCCCACGCCGGACAGGGGGCGCGTCCGGCCGGGGAGCTGTTTTTT
CASSAHAGQGARPAGELFF
>few|.|TRBJ1-5|TRBV6-2/TRBV6-3|16
TGTGCCAGCAGTTCGGCCCTGGCCAGAATCAATCAGCCCCAGCATTTT
CASSSALARINQPQHF
>.|TRBD2|TRBJ2-7|TRBV4-3|19
TGCGCCAGCAGCCAAGATCGTCTAGCGGGGGGCCGAGCTGCCTACGAGCAGTACTTC
CASSQDRLAGGRAAYEQYF
>.|.|TRBJ1-1|TRBV9|15
TGTGCCAGCAGCGTAACACAGGCGATGAACACTGAAGCTTTCTTT
CASSVTQAMNTEAFF
>once|.|TRBJ2-1|TRBV5-8|15
TGTGCCAGCAGTCTTCGGAAGGGTGCGTACAATGAGCAGTTCTTC
CASSLRKGAYNEQFF
>.|TRBD2|TRBJ2-5|TRBV6-5|15
TGTGCCAGCACCCCCGTAGCGGGGGACCAAGAGACCCAGTACTTC
CASTPVAGDQETQYF
>.|TRBD2|TRBJ2-3|TRBV18|17
TGTGCCAGCTCACCCCTAGCGGGGGGCCCAGGGTCAGATACGCAGTATTTT
CASSPLAGGPGSDTQYF
>few|.|TRBJ1-6|TRBV7-8|14
TGTGCCAGCAGCTTAGAGGTTCTCTATTCACCCCTCCACTTT
CASSLEVLYSPLHF
>.|.|TRBJ2-5|TRBV7-9|14
TGTGCCAGCAGCTTAGTCCAGGGGCAAGAGACCCAGTACTTC
CASSLVQGQETQYF
>.|.|TRBJ2-7|TRBV5-1|17
TGCGCCAGCAGCTTGGATGGACGACCCGGTGGGGGCTACGAGCAGTACTTC
CASSLDGRPGGGYEQYF
>.|TRBD1|TRBJ1-2|TRBV19|12
TGTGCCAGTGCTGACAGGGATCATGGCTACACCTTC
CASADRDHGYTF
>.|.|TRBJ1-2|TRBV20-1|11
TGCAGTGCGGGGGAGGACTATGGCTACACCTTC
CSAGEDYGYTF
>.|.|TRBJ2-2|TRBV10-1|16
TGCGCCAGCAGCGACTGGGGACGCTCGAACACCGGGGAGCTGTTTTTT
CASSDWGRSNTGELFF
>.|.|TRBJ2-2|TRBV30|15
TGTGCCTGGGAAACAGGGACCGGGGGCACCGGGGAGCTGTTTTTT
CAWETGTGGTGELFF
>.|.|TRBJ2-1|TRBV25-1|15
TGTGCCAGCAGTGATTCAGGGAAATCCTACAATGAGCAGTTCTTC
CASSDSGKSYNEQFF
>.|TRBD1|TRBJ2-7|TRBV5-1|15
TGCGCCAGCAGTCCTCGGACAGGGGGCCCCAACGAGCAGTACTTC
CASSPRTGGPNEQYF
>.|.|TRBJ2-7|TRBV6-5|15
TGTGCCAGCAGTTACTCTACAGGGTTTTCGAACGAGCAGTACTTC
CASSYSTGFSNEQYF
>.|.|TRBJ2-7|TRBV4-3|15
TGCGCCAGCAGCCAAGAAAGGCTGAACTCCTACGAGCAGTACTTC
CASSQERLNSYEQYF
>once|.|TRBJ1-3|TRBV2|15
TGTGCCAGCAGTGAAATCGGGACGGCGGTGGACACCATATATTTT
CASSEIGTAVDTIYF
>.|.|TRBJ2-7|TRBV7-9|17
TGTGCCAGCAGTCCAGGCACACAGGCTCCTCGCTCCTACGAGCAGTACTTC
CASSPGTQAPRSYEQYF
>.|TRBD2|TRBJ2-5|TRBV7-3|18
TGTGCCAGCAGCCATATCGGCGGGCGGGAGGGGCCACAAGAGACCCAGTACTTC
CASSHIGGREGPQETQYF
>.|TRBD1|TRBJ2-5|TRBV9|13
TGTGCCAGCAGCGTAGGACAGGGGTCTCCCCAGTACTTC
CASSVGQGSPQYF
>.|.|TRBJ1-5|TRBV6-2/TRBV6-3|16
TGTGCCAGCAGTTACGGTACAGTCAACAGGAATCAGCCCCAGCATTTT
CASSYGTVNRNQPQHF
>.|TRBD1|TRBJ2-3|TRBV2|15
TGTGCCAGCACTTCCTCGGGACAGAACACAGATACGCAGTATTTT
CASTSSGQNTDTQYF
>.|.|TRBJ2-3|TRBV7-9|15
TGTGCCAGCAGCGATAGCGGTACGGGCACAGATACGCAGTATTTT
CASSDSGTGTDTQYF
>.|.|TRBJ2-1|TRBV4-3|12
TGCGCCAGCAGCCATCAGAGAGGGGAGCAGTTCTTC
CASSHQRGEQFF